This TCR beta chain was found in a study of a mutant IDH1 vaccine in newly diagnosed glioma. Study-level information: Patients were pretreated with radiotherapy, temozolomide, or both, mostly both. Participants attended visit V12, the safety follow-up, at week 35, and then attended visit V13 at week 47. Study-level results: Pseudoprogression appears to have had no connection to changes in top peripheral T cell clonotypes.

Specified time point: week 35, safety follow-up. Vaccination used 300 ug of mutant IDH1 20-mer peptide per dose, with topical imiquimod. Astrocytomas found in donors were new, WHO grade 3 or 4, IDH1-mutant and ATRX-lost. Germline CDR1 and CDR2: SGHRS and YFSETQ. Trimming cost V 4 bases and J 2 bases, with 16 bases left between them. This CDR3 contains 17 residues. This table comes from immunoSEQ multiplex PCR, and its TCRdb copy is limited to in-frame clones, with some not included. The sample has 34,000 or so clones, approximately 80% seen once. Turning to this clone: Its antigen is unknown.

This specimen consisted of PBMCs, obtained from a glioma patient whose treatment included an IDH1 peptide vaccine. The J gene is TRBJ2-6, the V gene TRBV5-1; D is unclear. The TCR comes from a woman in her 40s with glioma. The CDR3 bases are TGCGCCAGCAGCCCATGGGCGGCGGCCACTGGGGCCAACGTCCTGACTTTC. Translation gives CASSPWAAATGANVLTF.